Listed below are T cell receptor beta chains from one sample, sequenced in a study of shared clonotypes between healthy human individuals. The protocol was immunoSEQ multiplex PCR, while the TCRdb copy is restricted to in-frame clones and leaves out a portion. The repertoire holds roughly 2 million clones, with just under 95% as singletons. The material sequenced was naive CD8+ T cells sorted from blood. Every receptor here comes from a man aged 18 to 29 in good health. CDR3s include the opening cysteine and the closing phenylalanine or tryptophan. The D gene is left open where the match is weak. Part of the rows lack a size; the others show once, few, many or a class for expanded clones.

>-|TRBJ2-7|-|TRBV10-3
CAISGDHEQYF
TGTGCCATCAGCGGGGACCACGAGCAGTACTTC
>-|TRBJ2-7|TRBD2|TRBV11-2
CASSLEDSGSSTFSYEQYF
TGTGCCAGCAGCTTAGAAGATAGCGGGAGTTCCACCTTCTCCTACGAGCAGTACTTC
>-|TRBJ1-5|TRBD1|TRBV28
CASSLGTGGQPQHF
TGTGCCAGCAGTTTGGGGACAGGGGGACAGCCCCAGCATTTT
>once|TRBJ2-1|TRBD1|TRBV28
CASQFQGADNEQFF
TGTGCCTCCCAGTTCCAGGGGGCTGACAATGAACAGTTCTTC
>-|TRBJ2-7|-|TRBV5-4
CASSLDGSYEQYF
TGTGCCAGCAGCTTGGACGGATCCTACGAGCAGTACTTC
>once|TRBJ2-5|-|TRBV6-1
CASSADRYQETQYF
TGTGCCAGCAGCGCTGACAGGTATCAAGAGACCCAGTACTTC
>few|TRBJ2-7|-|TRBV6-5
CASSYSSSYEQYF
TGTGCCAGCAGTTACTCGAGTAGCTACGAGCAGTACTTC
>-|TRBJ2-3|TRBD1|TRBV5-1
CASSLRQGSADTQYF
TGCGCCAGCAGCCTGCGACAGGGTTCTGCAGATACGCAGTATTTT
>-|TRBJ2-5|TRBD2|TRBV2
CASSTLAGEPETQYF
TGTGCCAGCAGTACTCTAGCGGGGGAGCCTGAGACCCAGTACTTC
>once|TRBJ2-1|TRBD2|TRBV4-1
CASSQDPSGSSYNKQFF
TGCGCCAGCAGCCAAGATCCAAGCGGGAGCTCCTACAATAAGCAGTTCTTC
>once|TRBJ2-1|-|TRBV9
CASSERVTGSYNEQFF
TGTGCCAGCAGCGAGAGAGTGACAGGCTCCTACAATGAGCAGTTCTTC
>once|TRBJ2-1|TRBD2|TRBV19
CASSSVAGEPVGEQFF
TGTGCCAGTAGTTCAGTAGCGGGGGAACCGGTGGGTGAGCAGTTCTTC
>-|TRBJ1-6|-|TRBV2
CASSEGPPTGNSPLHF
TGTGCCAGCAGTGAAGGGCCTCCGACGGGAAATTCACCCCTCCACTTT
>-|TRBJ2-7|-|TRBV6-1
CASSEGRTVYEQYF
TGTGCCAGCAGTGAAGGTCGGACAGTCTACGAGCAGTACTTC
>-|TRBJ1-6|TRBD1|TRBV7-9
CASSLGQGAGSPLHF
TGTGCCAGCAGCTTAGGACAGGGGGCGGGTTCACCCCTCCACTTT
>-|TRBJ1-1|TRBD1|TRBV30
CAWAGTENTEAFF
TGTGCCTGGGCCGGGACAGAGAACACTGAAGCTTTCTTT
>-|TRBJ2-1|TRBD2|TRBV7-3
CASSLVPGTSAQGEQFF
TGTGCCAGCAGTTTAGTACCAGGGACTAGCGCCCAGGGTGAGCAGTTCTTC
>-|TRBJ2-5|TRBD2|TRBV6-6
CASSGTSGSSETQYF
TGTGCCAGCAGCGGGACTAGCGGGAGCTCAGAGACCCAGTACTTC
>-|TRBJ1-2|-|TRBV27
CASSGSLPGVEDGYTF
TGTGCCAGCAGTGGCTCCCTCCCAGGGGTCGAGGATGGCTACACCTTC
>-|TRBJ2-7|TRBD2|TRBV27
CASSSGSSHEQYF
TGTGCCAGCAGTAGCGGGAGTAGCCACGAGCAGTACTTC
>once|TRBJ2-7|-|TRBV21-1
CATPPGHSYEQYF
TGTGCCACCCCCCCGGGACACTCCTACGAGCAGTACTTC
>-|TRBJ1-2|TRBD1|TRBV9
CASSPRGQGAYGYTF
TGTGCCAGCAGCCCGAGGGGACAGGGGGCATATGGCTACACCTTC
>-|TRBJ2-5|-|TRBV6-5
CASSYSMEGTQYF
TGTGCCAGCAGTTACTCGATGGAGGGGACCCAGTACTTC
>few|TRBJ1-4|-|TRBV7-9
CASSLIAAQEKLFF
TGTGCCAGCAGCTTAATTGCAGCGCAGGAAAAACTGTTTTTT
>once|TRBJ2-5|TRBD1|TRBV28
CASSAGQGETQYF
TGTGCCAGCAGTGCCGGACAGGGAGAGACCCAGTACTTC
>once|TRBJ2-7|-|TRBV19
CASSAGQMYEQYF
TGTGCCAGTAGTGCAGGACAGATGTACGAGCAGTACTTC
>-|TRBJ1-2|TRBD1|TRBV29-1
CSVGQGIYGYTF
TGCAGCGTGGGACAGGGTATCTATGGCTACACCTTC
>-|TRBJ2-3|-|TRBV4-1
CASSQVIYSTDTQYF
TGCGCCAGCAGCCAAGTAATTTATAGCACAGATACGCAGTATTTT
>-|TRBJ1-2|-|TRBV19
CASWEGTVPSNYGYTF
TGTGCCAGCTGGGAGGGGACGGTCCCCTCTAACTATGGCTACACCTTC
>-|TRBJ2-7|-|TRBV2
CASRGTNYEQYF
TGTGCCAGCAGAGGGACAAACTACGAGCAGTACTTC
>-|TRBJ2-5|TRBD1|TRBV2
CASGTARPFHEETQYF
TGTGCCAGCGGGACAGCTCGACCCTTTCACGAAGAGACCCAGTACTTC
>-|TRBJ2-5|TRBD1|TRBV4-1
CASSQVFTGEETQYF
TGCGCCAGCAGCCAAGTGTTCACAGGGGAAGAGACCCAGTACTTC
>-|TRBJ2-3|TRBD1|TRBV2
CASTRTGFRVFTDTQYF
TGTGCCAGCACTCGGACAGGGTTTAGGGTCTTCACAGATACGCAGTATTTT
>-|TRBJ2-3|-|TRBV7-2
CASSLVPTSTDTQYF
TGTGCCAGCAGCTTAGTCCCGACTAGCACAGATACGCAGTATTTT
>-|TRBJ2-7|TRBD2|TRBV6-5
CASSLGGEEHEQYF
TGTGCCAGCAGTCTGGGAGGGGAAGAACACGAGCAGTACTTC
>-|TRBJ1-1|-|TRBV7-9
CASTQLGLNTEAFF
TGTGCCAGCACCCAATTGGGGCTGAACACTGAAGCTTTCTTT
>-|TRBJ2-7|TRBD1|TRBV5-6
CASSWDRDSHEQYF
TGTGCCAGCAGCTGGGACAGGGACAGTCACGAGCAGTACTTC
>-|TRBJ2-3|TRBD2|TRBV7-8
CASSSRLAGGSGTDTQYF
TGTGCCAGCAGCTCGAGACTAGCGGGGGGTTCCGGCACAGATACGCAGTATTTT
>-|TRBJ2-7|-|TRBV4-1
CASSHSTQGGLVGSEQYF
TGCGCCAGCAGCCATTCCACCCAGGGGGGACTAGTGGGCTCCGAGCAGTACTTC
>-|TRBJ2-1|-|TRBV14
CASSQAITYNEQFF
TGTGCCAGCAGCCAAGCTATAACGTACAATGAGCAGTTCTTC
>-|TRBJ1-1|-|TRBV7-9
CASSLAWALEGTEAFF
TGTGCCAGCAGCTTAGCTTGGGCACTCGAGGGGACTGAAGCTTTCTTT
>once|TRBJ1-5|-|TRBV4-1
CASTRQVGNNQPQHF
TGCGCCAGCACCCGACAGGTGGGGAATAATCAGCCCCAGCATTTT
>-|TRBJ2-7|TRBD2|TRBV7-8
CASSLYSATSGSYEQYF
TGTGCCAGCAGCTTATATAGTGCGACTAGCGGCTCCTACGAGCAGTACTTC
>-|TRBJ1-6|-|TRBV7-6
CASSFDGYSPLHF
TGTGCCAGCAGCTTCGACGGGTATTCACCCCTCCACTTT
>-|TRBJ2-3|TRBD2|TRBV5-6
CASSLPGTNTDTQYF
TGTGCCAGCAGCTTGCCCGGGACTAACACAGATACGCAGTATTTT
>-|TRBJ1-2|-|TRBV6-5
CASRPGPGGSYGYTF
TGTGCCAGCAGACCGGGACCGGGGGGTAGCTATGGCTACACCTTC
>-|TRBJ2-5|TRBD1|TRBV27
CASSLQGQGLETQYF
TGTGCCAGCAGTTTACAAGGACAGGGGCTGGAGACCCAGTACTTC
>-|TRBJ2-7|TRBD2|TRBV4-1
CASSQAALAGGFGPEQYF
TGCGCCAGCAGCCAAGCGGCACTAGCGGGAGGGTTTGGGCCCGAGCAGTACTTC
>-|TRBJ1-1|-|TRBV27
CASSFTGPMNTEAFF
TGTGCCAGCAGTTTCACGGGTCCTATGAACACTGAAGCTTTCTTT
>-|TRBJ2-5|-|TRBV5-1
CASSLFLGPQETQYF
TGCGCCAGCAGCTTGTTCCTCGGGCCACAAGAGACCCAGTACTTC
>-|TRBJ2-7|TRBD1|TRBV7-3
CASSSGQGPSYEQYF
TGTGCCAGCAGCTCCGGACAGGGTCCCTCCTACGAGCAGTACTTC
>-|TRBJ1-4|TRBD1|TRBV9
CASSSGQGDEKLFF
TGTGCCAGCAGCTCAGGACAGGGAGATGAAAAACTGTTTTTT
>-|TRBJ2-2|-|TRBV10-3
CATELEIDTGELFF
TGTGCCACCGAGCTTGAAATAGACACCGGGGAGCTGTTTTTT
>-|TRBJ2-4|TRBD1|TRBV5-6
CASSAEQGDWVKNIQYF
TGTGCCAGCAGCGCTGAACAGGGGGATTGGGTCAAAAACATTCAGTACTTC
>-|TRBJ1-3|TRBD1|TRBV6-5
CASSPGQGAGNTIYF
TGTGCCAGCAGTCCTGGACAGGGGGCTGGAAACACCATATATTTT
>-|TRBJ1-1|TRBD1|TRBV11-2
CASSLEVNRGRRQTEAFF
TGTGCCAGCAGCTTAGAGGTGAACAGGGGGCGCCGTCAGACTGAAGCTTTCTTT
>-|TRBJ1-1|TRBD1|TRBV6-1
CASSGQGISEAFF
TGTGCCAGCAGTGGACAGGGAATCAGTGAAGCTTTCTTT
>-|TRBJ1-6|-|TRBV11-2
CASSLDRGKAYNSPLHF
TGTGCCAGCAGCTTAGATCGAGGCAAAGCGTATAATTCACCCCTCCACTTT
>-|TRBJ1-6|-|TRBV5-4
CASSLDIYNSPLHF
TGTGCCAGCAGCCTGGACATCTATAATTCACCCCTCCACTTT